This TCR beta chain was documented in a study of human T cells and chemical hapten exposure. For the study at large: Readings were taken at 6 days from patch tests that had applied 0.01% DPC to the upper back.

Original methodology: There were a median of around 100,000 TCRs per sample, with a range from 23,224 to 690,600. TCRdb re-derived calls from the RACE reads in MiXCR, one entry per CDR3 protein. The V and J calls were not made by the authors but by TCRdb's processing. Among some 88,000 distinct CDR3 sequences listed, about 10% were seen once. This CDR3 region has 14 residues. Deletions cut 7 bases from V and 5 bases from J, with 18 bases between. CDR1 is MDHEN and CDR2 is SYDVKM in the germline V gene. This clonotype has more than one count but fewer than ten. Time point of the sample: patch test 2, 6 weeks after DPC sensitization. Treatment given: therapeutic diphenylcyclopropenone sensitization with weekly scalp DPC.

V usage is TRBV28 and J usage is TRBJ2-7, with unresolved D. Sequenced here: whole blood, sampled in connection with sensitization to the hapten diphenylcyclopropenone (DPC). The receptor was isolated from a man between 40 and 49 years old with alopecia areata. Some clones in this sample may be carry-over from other donors' samples. The DNA of the CDR3 is TGTGCCAGCACCACCCCGGACCTACTCCACGAGCAGTACTTC. This translates into CASTTPDLLHEQYF.